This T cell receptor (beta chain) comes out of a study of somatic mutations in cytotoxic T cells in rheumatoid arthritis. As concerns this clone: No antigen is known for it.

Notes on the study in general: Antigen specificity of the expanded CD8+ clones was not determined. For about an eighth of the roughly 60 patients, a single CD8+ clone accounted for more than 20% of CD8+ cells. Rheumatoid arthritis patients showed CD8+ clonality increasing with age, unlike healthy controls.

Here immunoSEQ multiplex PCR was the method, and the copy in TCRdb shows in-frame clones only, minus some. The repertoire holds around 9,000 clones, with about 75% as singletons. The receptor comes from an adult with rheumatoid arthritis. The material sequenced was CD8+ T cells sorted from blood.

CDR3 DNA: TGTGCCAGCAGCTGGACAGGGGGCAGGTACGAGCAGTACTTC. Translation gives CASSWTGGRYEQYF. The chain is built from TRBV5-6 and TRBJ2-7, with 11 bases fitting TRBD1. V lost 3 bases to trimming and J lost 4 bases; unmatched junction nucleotides: 3. This CDR3 contains 14 residues. Germline V gene sequence: CDR1 SGHDT, CDR2 YYEEEE. The full variable domain, with the rest looked up from reference TRBV5-6 and TRBJ2-7, is DAGVTQSPTHLIKTRGQQVTLRCSPKSGHDTVSWYQQALGQGPQFIFQYYEEEERQRGNFPDRFSGHQFPNYSSELNVNALLLGDSALYLCASSWTGGRYEQYFGPGTRLTVT.